The 11 T cell receptor beta chains below were found in one sample sequenced in a study of shared clonotypes between healthy human individuals. TCRdb keeps only in-frame clones here, not all; method: immunoSEQ multiplex PCR. The data show 760,000 or so clones, with 90% to 98% seen just once and under 0.3% held by the top ten. CD8 cells regarded as naive lacked CD45RO, were positively chosen for CCR7, and omitted terminally differentiated effector memory CD45RA+ cells. The sample comprised naive CD8+ T cells sorted from blood. These receptors all stem from a man younger than 45 in good health.

The chain is built from TRBV6-5 and TRBJ2-7; D call uncertain. The CDR3 is made up of 15 amino acids. Trimming cost V 4 bases and J 1 base, with 14 bases left between them. Germline CDR1 MNHEY, CDR2 SVGAGI. The CDR3, as DNA: TGTGCCAGCAGTTGGGGAAGGGCTTTTTCCTACGAGCAGTACTTC. It codes for CASSWGRAFSYEQYF.

The genes are TRBV5-1 and TRBJ2-3; 7 nucleotides agree with TRBD1. The V segment lost 4 bases and the J segment 5 bases; nucleotides outside the gene matches: 13. Germline-derived CDR1 and CDR2 are SGHRS and YFSETQ. The CDR3 is made up of 16 amino acids. As DNA, the CDR3 is TGCGCCAGCAGCACGAGGGGGCTACGGGTTTTAGATACGCAGTATTTT. This encodes CASSTRGLRVLDTQYF.

This CDR3 is CATSLSSGLQETQYF. The DNA for the CDR3 is TGTGCCACCAGCTTATCTAGCGGGCTGCAAGAGACCCAGTACTTC. The genes are TRBV15 and TRBJ2-5, with 8 bases fitting TRBD2. Germline V lookup: CDR1 LNHNV, CDR2 YYDKDF (reference sequence). J gave up 2 bases and V 5 bases, and 7 bases lay outside the gene matches. The CDR3 runs 15 residues.

CDR3: CASIQGDTQYF. The CDR3 DNA reads TGTGCCAGCATCCAAGGGGATACGCAGTATTTT. V is TRBV6-5 and J is TRBJ2-3; D unresolved. Germline V CDR1 and CDR2: MNHEY, SVGAGI. Trimming left V 7 bases short and J 6 bases short, with 8 bases between. This CDR3 has 11 amino acids.

The chain couples TRBV5-6 to TRBJ1-1; 7 bases are a match to TRBD1. V lost 1 base to trimming and J lost 2 bases; unmatched junction nucleotides: 2. This CDR3 has 14 residues. Germline V gives CDR1 SGHDT, CDR2 YYEEEE. The DNA of the CDR3 is TGTGCCAGCAGCTTGACAGGGGATAACACTGAAGCTTTCTTT. It translates to CASSLTGDNTEAFF.

V is TRBV25-1 and J is TRBJ2-3; D gene unclear. Trimming removed 2 bases at V and 4 bases at J, with 13 bases between. Germline V gives CDR1 MGHDK, CDR2 SYGVNS. The CDR3 is made up of 15 amino acids. CDR3 sequence reads: CASSETNRLSDTQYF. As DNA, the CDR3 is TGTGCCAGCAGTGAAACCAACCGGCTTTCAGATACGCAGTATTTT.

The gene calls are TRBV9 and TRBJ2-1; 8 bases line up with TRBD2. CDR1 is SGDLS and CDR2 is YYNGEE in the germline V gene. The CDR3 covers 15 residues. The V gene end was trimmed by 3 bases and the J gene end by 8 bases; junction bases not matched to a gene: 10. The CDR3 bases are TGTGCCAGCAGCGCCCAGTCCGGGACTAGAGATGAGCAGTTCTTC. It specifies CASSAQSGTRDEQFF.

The rearrangement uses TRBV2 and TRBJ1-2; D not resolved. Per the germline V gene, CDR1 is SNHLY and CDR2 is FYNNEI. V was clipped by 3 bases and J by 8 bases, with 7 bases between them. The CDR3 runs to 11 residues. CDR3 bases: TGTGCCAGCAGTGACCGATTGGGCTACACCTTC. Translated: CASSDRLGYTF.

This clone was seen only once. V gene TRBV29-1 combines with J gene TRBJ2-1; 10 positions match TRBD2. CDR3 length equals 13 residues. The germline CDR1 and CDR2 sequences are SQVTM and ANQGSEA. Losses at the gene ends were 6 bases for V and 6 bases for J; bases not matched to a gene: 5. CDR3 loop: CSVLLAGANEQFF. CDR3 DNA: TGCAGCGTACTTCTAGCGGGAGCCAATGAGCAGTTCTTC.

The CDR3 loop is CASSDGQDPRGEKLFF. The DNA for the CDR3 is TGTGCCAGCAGCGACGGACAGGACCCGCGGGGTGAAAAACTGTTTTTT. This rearrangement joins TRBV5-4 to TRBJ1-4; 7 bases map to TRBD1. In germline, CDR1 is SGHNT, CDR2 YYREEE (reference sequence). V was pared by 4 bases and J by 7 bases, with 13 bases of the junction left unmatched. CDR3 size: 16 residues. Variable domain in full (rest from reference TRBV5-4 and TRBJ1-4): ETGVTQSPTHLIKTRGQQVTLRCSSQSGHNTVSWYQQALGQGPQFIFQYYREEENGRGNFPPRFSGLQFPNYSSELNVNALELDDSALYLCASSDGQDPRGEKLFFGSGTQLSVL.

The chain combines TRBV7-6 with TRBJ2-7; weak D call: TRBD1 (5 bases). Germline CDR1 and CDR2: SGHVS and FNYEAQ. CDR3 length: 14 residues. The V end was cut by 1 base, the J end by 5 bases, with 12 bases between. CDR3 DNA: TGTGCCAGCAGCTTAGGGCAGGGTCAGGACGAGCAGTACTTC. Amino acids: CASSLGQGQDEQYF.